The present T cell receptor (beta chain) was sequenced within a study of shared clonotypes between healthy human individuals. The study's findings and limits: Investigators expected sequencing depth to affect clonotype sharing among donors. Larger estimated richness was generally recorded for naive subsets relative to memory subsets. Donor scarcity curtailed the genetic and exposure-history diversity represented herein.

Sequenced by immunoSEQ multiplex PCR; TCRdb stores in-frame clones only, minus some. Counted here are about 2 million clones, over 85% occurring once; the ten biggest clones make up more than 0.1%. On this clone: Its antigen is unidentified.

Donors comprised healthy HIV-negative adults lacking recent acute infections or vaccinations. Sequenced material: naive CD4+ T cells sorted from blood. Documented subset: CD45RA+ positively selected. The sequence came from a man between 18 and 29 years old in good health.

Here the CDR3 DNA reads TGTGCCAGCAGTTCCCCGGGACGGGTCTCCTACGAGCAGTACTTC. Its translation: CASSSPGRVSYEQYF. This chain connects TRBV28 to TRBJ2-7; D possibly matches TRBD1 or TRBD2 (5 bases each). Germline V gene sequence: CDR1 MDHEN, CDR2 SYDVKM. The CDR3 length is 15 residues. Trimming removed 4 bases at V and 0 bases at J, with 13 bases between.